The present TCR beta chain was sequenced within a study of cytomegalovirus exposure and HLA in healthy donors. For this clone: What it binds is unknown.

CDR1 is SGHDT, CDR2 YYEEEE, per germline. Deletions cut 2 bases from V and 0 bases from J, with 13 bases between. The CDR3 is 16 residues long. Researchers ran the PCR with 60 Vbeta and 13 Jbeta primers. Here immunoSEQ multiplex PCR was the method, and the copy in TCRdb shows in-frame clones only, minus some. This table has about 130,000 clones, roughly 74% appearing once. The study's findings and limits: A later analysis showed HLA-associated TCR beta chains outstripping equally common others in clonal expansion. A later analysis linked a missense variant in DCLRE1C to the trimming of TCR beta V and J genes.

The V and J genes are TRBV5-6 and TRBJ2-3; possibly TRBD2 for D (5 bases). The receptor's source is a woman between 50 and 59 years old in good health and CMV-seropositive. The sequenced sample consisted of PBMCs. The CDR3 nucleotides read TGTGCCAGCAGCTTCAGCCTAGCTCCTAGCACAGATACGCAGTATTTT. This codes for CASSFSLAPSTDTQYF.